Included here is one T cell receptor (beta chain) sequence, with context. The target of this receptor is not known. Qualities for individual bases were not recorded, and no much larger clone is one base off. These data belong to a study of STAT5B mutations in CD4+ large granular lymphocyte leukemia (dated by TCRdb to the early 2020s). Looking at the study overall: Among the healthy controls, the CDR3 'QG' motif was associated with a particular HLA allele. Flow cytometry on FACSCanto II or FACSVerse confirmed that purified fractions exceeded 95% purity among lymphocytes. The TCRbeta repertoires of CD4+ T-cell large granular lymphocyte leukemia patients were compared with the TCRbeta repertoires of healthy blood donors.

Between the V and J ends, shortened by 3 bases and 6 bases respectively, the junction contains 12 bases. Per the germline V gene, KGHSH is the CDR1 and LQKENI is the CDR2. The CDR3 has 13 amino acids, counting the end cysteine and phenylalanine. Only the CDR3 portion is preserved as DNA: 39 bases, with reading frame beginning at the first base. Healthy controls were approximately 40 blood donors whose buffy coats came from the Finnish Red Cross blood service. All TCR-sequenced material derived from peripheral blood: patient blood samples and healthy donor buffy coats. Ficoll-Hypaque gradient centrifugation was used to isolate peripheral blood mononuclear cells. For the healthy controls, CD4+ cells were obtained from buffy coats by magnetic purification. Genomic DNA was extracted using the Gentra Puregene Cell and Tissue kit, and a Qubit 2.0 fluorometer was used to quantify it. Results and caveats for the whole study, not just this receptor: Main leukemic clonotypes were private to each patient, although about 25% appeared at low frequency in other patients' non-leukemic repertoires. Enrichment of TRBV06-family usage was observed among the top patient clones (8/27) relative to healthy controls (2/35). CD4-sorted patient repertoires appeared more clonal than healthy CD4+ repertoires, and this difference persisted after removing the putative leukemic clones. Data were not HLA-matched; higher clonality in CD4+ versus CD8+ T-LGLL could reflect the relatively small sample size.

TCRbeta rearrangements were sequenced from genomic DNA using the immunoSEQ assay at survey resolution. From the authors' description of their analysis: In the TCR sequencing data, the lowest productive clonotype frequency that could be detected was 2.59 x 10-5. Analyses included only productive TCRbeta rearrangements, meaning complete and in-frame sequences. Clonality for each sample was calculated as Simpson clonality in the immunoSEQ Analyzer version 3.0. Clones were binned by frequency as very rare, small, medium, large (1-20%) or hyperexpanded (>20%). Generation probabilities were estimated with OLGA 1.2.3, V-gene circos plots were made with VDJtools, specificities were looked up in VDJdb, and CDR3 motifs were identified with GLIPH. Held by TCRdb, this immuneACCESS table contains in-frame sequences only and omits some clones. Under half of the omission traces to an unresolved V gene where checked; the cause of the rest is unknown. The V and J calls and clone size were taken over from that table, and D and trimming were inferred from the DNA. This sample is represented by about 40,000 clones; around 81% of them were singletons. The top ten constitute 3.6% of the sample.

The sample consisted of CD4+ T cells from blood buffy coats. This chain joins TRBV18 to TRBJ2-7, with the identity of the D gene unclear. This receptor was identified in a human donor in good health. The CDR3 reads CASSPLLSAEQYF. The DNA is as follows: TGTGCCAGCTCACCGTTACTGTCAGCCGAGCAGTACTTC.